This is a list of T cell receptor beta chains from one sample in a study of CD4 and CD8 cells across lung adenocarcinoma regions. TCRdb re-called the PCR reads through MiXCR, storing one row per CDR3 protein. Here the sample spans about 5,300 distinct CDR3 sequences, around 68% being singletons. Material: CD4+ T cells from the center of a lung tumor. The receptors were sampled from a female donor with lung adenocarcinoma. The CD4 and CD8 labels of this study may be unreliable. Both conserved end residues are part of each CDR3. D genes are given only for firm matches. Size tells how often a clone was seen (once, few, many) or the class of an expanded clone, and some rows leave it out.

D gene: TRBD2; clone size: NA; CDR3 length: 15; J gene: TRBJ2-5; V gene: TRBV14; CDR3 DNA: TGTGCCAGCAGCCGGGTCGGGAGGGTCCAAGAGACCCAGTACTTC; CDR3 protein: CASSRVGRVQETQYF
D gene: TRBD2; clone size: few; CDR3 length: 14; J gene: TRBJ2-5; V gene: TRBV7-6; CDR3 DNA: TGTGCCAGCAGCTTAAGCGCGGGGGGGGAGACCCAGTACTTC; CDR3 protein: CASSLSAGGETQYF
D gene: TRBD2; clone size: few; CDR3 length: 14; J gene: TRBJ2-3; V gene: TRBV14; CDR3 DNA: TGTGCCAGCAGCCAGGGACTAGCGCCGGATACGCAGTATTTT; CDR3 protein: CASSQGLAPDTQYF
D gene: NA; clone size: few; CDR3 length: 14; J gene: TRBJ2-1; V gene: TRBV11-2; CDR3 DNA: TGTGCCAGTACCTATGGCGTGTCCTACAATGAGCAGTTCTTC; CDR3 protein: CASTYGVSYNEQFF
D gene: TRBD2; clone size: NA; CDR3 length: 16; J gene: TRBJ2-5; V gene: TRBV11-2; CDR3 DNA: TGTGCCAGCAGCTTAGAAAGGTCCGGACTAGCGGAGACCCAGTACTTC; CDR3 protein: CASSLERSGLAETQYF
D gene: TRBD1; clone size: NA; CDR3 length: 17; J gene: TRBJ2-2; V gene: TRBV6-5; CDR3 DNA: TGTGCCAGCAGTTACTCTCTTACAGGGGGAAGCACCGGGGAGCTGTTTTTT; CDR3 protein: CASSYSLTGGSTGELFF
D gene: NA; clone size: NA; CDR3 length: 18; J gene: TRBJ2-6; V gene: TRBV11-3; CDR3 DNA: TGTGCCAGCAGCTTCGACGGCCTGGGGAGCTCTGGGGCCAACGTCCTGACTTTC; CDR3 protein: CASSFDGLGSSGANVLTF
D gene: NA; clone size: NA; CDR3 length: 15; J gene: TRBJ2-1; V gene: TRBV7-2; CDR3 DNA: TGTGCCAGCAGAACAACCGGGACTTCCTACAATGAGCAGTTCTTC; CDR3 protein: CASRTTGTSYNEQFF
D gene: NA; clone size: NA; CDR3 length: 15; J gene: TRBJ1-4; V gene: TRBV7-8; CDR3 DNA: TGTGCCAGCAGCGGACCCGGGACGGTCAATGAAAAACTGTTTTTT; CDR3 protein: CASSGPGTVNEKLFF
D gene: NA; clone size: once; CDR3 length: 15; J gene: TRBJ2-5; V gene: TRBV6-1; CDR3 DNA: TGTGCCAGCAGTGAACCGCGGTGGCGACCCGAGACCCAGTACTTC; CDR3 protein: CASSEPRWRPETQYF
D gene: TRBD2; clone size: few; CDR3 length: 17; J gene: TRBJ2-1; V gene: TRBV6-5; CDR3 DNA: TGTGCCAGCAGTTACTCATGGGGGGGAAGCTCCTACAATGAGCAGTTCTTC; CDR3 protein: CASSYSWGGSSYNEQFF
D gene: TRBD2; clone size: NA; CDR3 length: 14; J gene: TRBJ2-1; V gene: TRBV7-2; CDR3 DNA: TGTGCCAGCAGCCAGACTAGCGGGAGGTATGAGCAGTTCTTC; CDR3 protein: CASSQTSGRYEQFF
D gene: TRBD2; clone size: NA; CDR3 length: 18; J gene: TRBJ2-1; V gene: TRBV27; CDR3 DNA: TGTGCCAGCAGTCCCCAAAGACCCAGGAGTAGCGGGAAGGTTGAGCAGTTCTTC; CDR3 protein: CASSPQRPRSSGKVEQFF
D gene: TRBD1; clone size: NA; CDR3 length: 15; J gene: TRBJ2-5; V gene: TRBV6-1; CDR3 DNA: TGTGCCAGCAGTCGTTCGGGACAGGGATCGGAGACCCAGTACTTC; CDR3 protein: CASSRSGQGSETQYF
D gene: NA; clone size: NA; CDR3 length: 16; J gene: TRBJ1-6; V gene: TRBV27; CDR3 DNA: TGTGCCAGCAGTTTAACGTGGGCAGGCGCCAATTCACCCCTCCACTTT; CDR3 protein: CASSLTWAGANSPLHF
D gene: NA; clone size: NA; CDR3 length: 13; J gene: TRBJ2-1; V gene: TRBV6-1; CDR3 DNA: TGTGCCAGCAGTGAACGAGACTACAATGAGCAGTTCTTC; CDR3 protein: CASSERDYNEQFF
D gene: TRBD2; clone size: NA; CDR3 length: 15; J gene: TRBJ2-1; V gene: TRBV6-4; CDR3 DNA: TGTGCCAGCAGTAAAAGCGGGAGGGGGCAAGGTGAGCAGTTCTTC; CDR3 protein: CASSKSGRGQGEQFF
D gene: TRBD1; clone size: NA; CDR3 length: 15; J gene: TRBJ1-6; V gene: TRBV6-1; CDR3 DNA: TGTGCCAGCAAGAGTAAGGGGACAGGAAGTTCACCCCTCCACTTT; CDR3 protein: CASKSKGTGSSPLHF
D gene: NA; clone size: NA; CDR3 length: 14; J gene: TRBJ2-7; V gene: TRBV6-5; CDR3 DNA: TGTGCCAGCAGTTCCACCGGGCCCTCCTACGAGCAGTACTTC; CDR3 protein: CASSSTGPSYEQYF
D gene: NA; clone size: NA; CDR3 length: 16; J gene: TRBJ1-4; V gene: TRBV6-1; CDR3 DNA: TGTGCCAGCAGTCCTATGGGGGGAGAAACTAATGAAAAACTGTTTTTT; CDR3 protein: CASSPMGGETNEKLFF
D gene: NA; clone size: few; CDR3 length: 14; J gene: TRBJ2-1; V gene: TRBV6-1; CDR3 DNA: TGTGCCAGCGGTAGGGTTAGCTCCTACAATGAGCAGTTCTTC; CDR3 protein: CASGRVSSYNEQFF
D gene: NA; clone size: medium-sized; CDR3 length: 16; J gene: TRBJ2-2; V gene: TRBV11-3; CDR3 DNA: TGTGCCAGCAGCCCAGATGTGGGGGAAGCCACCGGGGAGCTGTTTTTT; CDR3 protein: CASSPDVGEATGELFF
D gene: TRBD2; clone size: NA; CDR3 length: 14; J gene: TRBJ2-1; V gene: TRBV6-1; CDR3 DNA: TGTGCCAGCAGTGTGACTAGCGGGAGTGCAGCCCAGTTCTTC; CDR3 protein: CASSVTSGSAAQFF
D gene: NA; clone size: NA; CDR3 length: 17; J gene: TRBJ2-3; V gene: TRBV10-1; CDR3 DNA: TGCGCCAGCACCGCGCGGTGGACCAGACGTGTCAAAGATACGCAGTATTTT; CDR3 protein: CASTARWTRRVKDTQYF
D gene: NA; clone size: NA; CDR3 length: 16; J gene: TRBJ1-1; V gene: TRBV4-1; CDR3 DNA: TGCGCCAGCAGCCAAGAACCGACGGATAAGAACACTGAAGCTTTCTTT; CDR3 protein: CASSQEPTDKNTEAFF
D gene: NA; clone size: NA; CDR3 length: 16; J gene: TRBJ2-7; V gene: TRBV12-3/TRBV12-4; CDR3 DNA: TGTGCCAGCAGCTCAGGGTCCCTGACTTTAACCTACGAGCAGTACTTC; CDR3 protein: CASSSGSLTLTYEQYF
D gene: NA; clone size: NA; CDR3 length: 15; J gene: TRBJ1-1; V gene: TRBV7-8; CDR3 DNA: TGTGCCAGCAGCCTCCTTGGATCGGGGGGCACTGAAGCTTTCTTT; CDR3 protein: CASSLLGSGGTEAFF
D gene: NA; clone size: NA; CDR3 length: 13; J gene: TRBJ2-7; V gene: TRBV6-1; CDR3 DNA: TGTGCCAGCAGTGAAGCCGCGGGCTACGAGCAGTACTTC; CDR3 protein: CASSEAAGYEQYF
D gene: NA; clone size: NA; CDR3 length: 11; J gene: TRBJ2-1; V gene: TRBV11-2; CDR3 DNA: TGTGCCAGCAGCTTAGAACTGGTCCAGTTCTTC; CDR3 protein: CASSLELVQFF
D gene: NA; clone size: NA; CDR3 length: 14; J gene: TRBJ2-3; V gene: TRBV10-2; CDR3 DNA: TGCGCGGGCAGTGGGGTACGCATCACAGATACGCAGTATTTC; CDR3 protein: CAGSGVRITDTQYF
D gene: TRBD1; clone size: NA; CDR3 length: 14; J gene: TRBJ1-1; V gene: TRBV6-2/TRBV6-3; CDR3 DNA: TGTGCCAGCAGTAGGGACAGGGGTCTCACTGAAGCTTTCTTT; CDR3 protein: CASSRDRGLTEAFF
D gene: NA; clone size: NA; CDR3 length: 15; J gene: TRBJ2-1; V gene: TRBV6-1; CDR3 DNA: TGTGCCAGCAGGGACGGATGGGCGATCTCCAGTGAGCTGTTCTTT; CDR3 protein: CASRDGWAISSELFF
D gene: NA; clone size: NA; CDR3 length: 17; J gene: TRBJ1-6; V gene: TRBV6-1; CDR3 DNA: TGTGCCAGCAGTGGGGGGGAGGGGATCGGGTATAATTCACCCCTCCACTTT; CDR3 protein: CASSGGEGIGYNSPLHF
D gene: NA; clone size: NA; CDR3 length: 13; J gene: TRBJ2-3; V gene: TRBV7-6; CDR3 DNA: TGTGCCAGCAGCTTAGTCGGGCGGGATACGCAGTATTTT; CDR3 protein: CASSLVGRDTQYF
D gene: NA; clone size: NA; CDR3 length: 12; J gene: TRBJ1-1; V gene: TRBV7-8; CDR3 DNA: TGTGCCAGCAGCTACATCCAGGGTAAAGCTTTCTTT; CDR3 protein: CASSYIQGKAFF
D gene: NA; clone size: once; CDR3 length: 13; J gene: TRBJ1-1; V gene: TRBV6-1; CDR3 DNA: TGTGCCAGCAGCCCCACATCGAGCACTGAAGCTTTCTTT; CDR3 protein: CASSPTSSTEAFF
D gene: TRBD2; clone size: NA; CDR3 length: 14; J gene: TRBJ2-1; V gene: TRBV6-1; CDR3 DNA: TGTGCCAGCACGCTAGCGGGAGGATACAATGAGCAGTTCTTC; CDR3 protein: CASTLAGGYNEQFF
D gene: TRBD1; clone size: large; CDR3 length: 15; J gene: TRBJ2-2; V gene: TRBV6-1; CDR3 DNA: TGTGCCAGCACTCGAGGGACAGCGAACACCGGGGAGCTGTTTTTT; CDR3 protein: CASTRGTANTGELFF
D gene: NA; clone size: few; CDR3 length: 11; J gene: TRBJ2-7; V gene: TRBV10-1; CDR3 DNA: TGCGCCAGCAGTACAGGGTACGAGCAGTACTTC; CDR3 protein: CASSTGYEQYF
D gene: NA; clone size: NA; CDR3 length: 13; J gene: TRBJ2-1; V gene: TRBV6-1; CDR3 DNA: TGTGCCAGCAGGGAGATTACAGGGGGGGGCCTGTTCTTC; CDR3 protein: CASREITGGGLFF
D gene: TRBD2; clone size: NA; CDR3 length: 17; J gene: TRBJ2-1; V gene: TRBV7-8; CDR3 DNA: TGTGCCAGCAGCCTCCTAGTAGCGGGAGTGACCTACAATGAGCAGTTCTTC; CDR3 protein: CASSLLVAGVTYNEQFF
D gene: NA; clone size: NA; CDR3 length: 14; J gene: TRBJ2-7; V gene: TRBV7-8; CDR3 DNA: TGTGCCAGCAGCACCCGACAGAGGAGCTACGAGCAGTACTTC; CDR3 protein: CASSTRQRSYEQYF
D gene: TRBD2; clone size: once; CDR3 length: 15; J gene: TRBJ2-1; V gene: TRBV6-1; CDR3 DNA: TGTGCCAGCAGTCGGACTAGCGGTCCCTACAATGAGCAGTTCTTC; CDR3 protein: CASSRTSGPYNEQFF
D gene: TRBD1; clone size: NA; CDR3 length: 15; J gene: TRBJ2-2; V gene: TRBV6-1; CDR3 DNA: TGTGCCAGCAGTGTGCGAGGGGGCGGCACCGGGGAGCTGTTTTTT; CDR3 protein: CASSVRGGGTGELFF
D gene: NA; clone size: few; CDR3 length: 14; J gene: TRBJ1-1; V gene: TRBV6-5; CDR3 DNA: TGTGCCAGCAGTTACTCCGGGGCTGGCACTGAAGCTTTCTTT; CDR3 protein: CASSYSGAGTEAFF
D gene: TRBD2; clone size: NA; CDR3 length: 13; J gene: TRBJ2-7; V gene: TRBV6-5; CDR3 DNA: TGTGCCAGCTTACTAGCGCGGGGCTACGAGCAGTACTTC; CDR3 protein: CASLLARGYEQYF
D gene: NA; clone size: NA; CDR3 length: 14; J gene: TRBJ1-2; V gene: TRBV6-1; CDR3 DNA: TGTGCCAGCAGTCCCTGGGGGCTACGCTATGGCTACACCTTC; CDR3 protein: CASSPWGLRYGYTF
D gene: NA; clone size: NA; CDR3 length: 13; J gene: TRBJ2-3; V gene: TRBV20-1; CDR3 DNA: TGCAGTGCTAGTGACGGGAACACAGATACGCAGTATTTT; CDR3 protein: CSASDGNTDTQYF
D gene: NA; clone size: NA; CDR3 length: 15; J gene: TRBJ2-7; V gene: TRBV11-2; CDR3 DNA: TGTGCCAGCAGCCCTACGGACGGATTAGCTGTCGAGCAGTACTTC; CDR3 protein: CASSPTDGLAVEQYF
D gene: NA; clone size: NA; CDR3 length: 12; J gene: TRBJ2-7; V gene: TRBV10-3; CDR3 DNA: TGTGCCATCAAACGGACGGGATACGAGCAGTACTTC; CDR3 protein: CAIKRTGYEQYF
D gene: TRBD2; clone size: NA; CDR3 length: 22; J gene: TRBJ2-3; V gene: TRBV27; CDR3 DNA: TGTGCCAGCAGCCCTTATGCCCCCCTAGCGGGAGGGCAGAGAGTGGGCACAGATAAGCAGTATTTT; CDR3 protein: CASSPYAPLAGGQRVGTDKQYF
D gene: TRBD2; clone size: medium-sized; CDR3 length: 16; J gene: TRBJ2-1; V gene: TRBV6-1; CDR3 DNA: TGTGCCAGCAGTCTAGCGGGAGCCCCGGGCTACAATGAGCAGTTCTTC; CDR3 protein: CASSLAGAPGYNEQFF
D gene: NA; clone size: NA; CDR3 length: 15; J gene: TRBJ2-7; V gene: TRBV7-6; CDR3 DNA: TGTGCCAGCAGCTTACCGGGGAGGGGGTCCTACGAGCAGTACTTC; CDR3 protein: CASSLPGRGSYEQYF